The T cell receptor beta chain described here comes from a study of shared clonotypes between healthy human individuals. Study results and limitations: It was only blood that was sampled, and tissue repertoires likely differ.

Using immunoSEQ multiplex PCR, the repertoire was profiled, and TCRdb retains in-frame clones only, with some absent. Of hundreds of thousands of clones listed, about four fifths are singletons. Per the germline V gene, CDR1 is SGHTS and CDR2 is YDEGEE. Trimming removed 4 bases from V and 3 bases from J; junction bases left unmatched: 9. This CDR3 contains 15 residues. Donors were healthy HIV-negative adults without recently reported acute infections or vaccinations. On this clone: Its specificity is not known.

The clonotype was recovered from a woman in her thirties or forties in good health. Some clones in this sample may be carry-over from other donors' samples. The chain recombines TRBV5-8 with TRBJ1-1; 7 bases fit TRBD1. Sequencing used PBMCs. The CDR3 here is CASSRTDRVDTEAFF. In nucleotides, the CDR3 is TGTGCCAGCAGCCGGACTGACAGGGTGGACACTGAAGCTTTCTTT.